This TCR beta chain emerged from a study of T cell repertoires and leukemia-associated antigens (dated by TCRdb to about 2019). Regarding the research as a whole: Around 16 million effective reads were obtained overall, with each sample giving about 5.1 to 7 million read pairs and roughly 3 to 5.0 million effective reads. Using in vitro peptide stimulation of healthy T cells, the study set out to figure out what antigen is recognized by a TCR Vbeta21 clone that had previously been found in CML patients.

TRIzol reagent was used to extract total RNA from the cultured T cells. TCRbeta libraries were amplified from RNA by 5' rapid amplification of cDNA ends (5'RACE). Library concentration and integrity were checked with Qubit, an Agilent instrument, and quantitative PCR before sequencing. Sequencing of qualified libraries was performed on Illumina HiSeq or MiSeq by a commercial service provider. Per the authors' processing: TCR sequences in each sample were identified using MiXCR version 1.8.2. For a clone to count as qualified, its CDR3 had to be longer than four amino acids, its nucleotide length had to be in-frame, and the clone could not contain a stop codon. A read containing the complete CDR3 structure was counted as an effective read. Expanded clones were validated by RT-PCR with 24 Vbeta primers, GeneScan spectratyping, and Sanger sequencing. TCRdb ran its own pipeline on the public reads, namely fastp trimming at Q25 and MiXCR clone calling, and kept in-frame beta chains. Each CDR3 protein gets just one entry, which takes the most common genes and DNA from the rows behind it. These V and J calls rely on TCRdb rather than the paper's analysis. The sample data list approximately 12,000 distinct CDR3 sequences, and about two fifths of these were observed just once. The ten largest clones take up 33% of the sample.

Worth noting for this clonotype: The target of this receptor is not known. No much larger clone is present one base from it, and per-base qualities are unavailable.

As a first step, the CD3+ T cells were left to rest overnight in RPMI 1640 lacking fetal bovine serum, at 2 million to 3 million cells/mL. MACS immunomagnetic beads were used, per the manufacturer's instructions, to isolate CD3+ T cells from PBMCs. Deletion took 7 bases off V and 4 bases off J, with a span of 13 bases between the germline ends. The CDR3 sequence holds 13 residues, the cysteine and phenylalanine included. Only the CDR3 DNA stays, 39 bases, in frame from base 1. The full study reports these points: Numbers of Vbeta genes (approximately 60), Jbeta genes (more than 12), VDJ rearrangements and unique CDR3s did not differ significantly among the four groups. Antigen specificity and function of the expanded clones were not tested directly and required further investigation.

The TCR comes from a female donor in good health. This chain is built from TRBV12-3 or TRBV12-4 and TRBJ1-2; a weak D assignment points to TRBD1 (6 bases agree). Sequenced sample: CD3+ T cells sorted from blood and cultured. The CDR3 sequence is CASTPRGGYGYTF. DNA sequence: TGTGCCAGCACCCCGAGGGGGGGCTATGGCTACACCTTC.